This TCR beta chain originates from a study of T cells in Graves' hyperthyroidism and ophthalmopathy. Graves' hyperthyroidism is called stable when ophthalmopathy does not progress within 18 months. Patients aged 18 to 65 had newly diagnosed hyperthyroidism lasting under 2 months. Diagnoses rested on clinical symptoms, serum thyroxine and TRAb, thyroid ultrasound and orbital computed tomography. Looked up from germline, CDR1 is LNHNV and CDR2 is YYDKDF (reference sequence). This CDR3 is 16 amino acids long. V trimming: 0 bases; J trimming: 4 bases; junction bases outside the gene matches: 8. The CDR3 regions of TCR beta were amplified from RNA transcripts. HTBI primers were used for first-round RT-PCR of the TCR CDR3. MiXCR was run by TCRdb on the multiplex PCR reads, yielding one entry per CDR3 protein. The data show hundreds of thousands of distinct CDR3 sequences, approximately 44% seen once.

The rearrangement uses TRBV15 and TRBJ2-5; 7 bases fit TRBD2. The sequenced sample was peripheral blood or thyroid tissue (not recorded which). This TCR was recovered from a woman between 18 and 29 years old with Graves' hyperthyroidism. CDR3 coding DNA: TGTGCCACCAGCAGAGAAGTAGCGGGCGGAGGAGAGACCCAGTACTTC. This codes for CATSREVAGGGETQYF. Full variable domain (remainder filled in from reference TRBV15 and TRBJ2-5): DAMVIQNPRYQVTQFGKPVTLSCSQTLNHNVMYWYQQKSSQAPKLLFHYYDKDFNNEADTPDNFQSRRPNTSFCFLDIRSPGLGDTAMYLCATSREVAGGGETQYFGPGTRLLVL.